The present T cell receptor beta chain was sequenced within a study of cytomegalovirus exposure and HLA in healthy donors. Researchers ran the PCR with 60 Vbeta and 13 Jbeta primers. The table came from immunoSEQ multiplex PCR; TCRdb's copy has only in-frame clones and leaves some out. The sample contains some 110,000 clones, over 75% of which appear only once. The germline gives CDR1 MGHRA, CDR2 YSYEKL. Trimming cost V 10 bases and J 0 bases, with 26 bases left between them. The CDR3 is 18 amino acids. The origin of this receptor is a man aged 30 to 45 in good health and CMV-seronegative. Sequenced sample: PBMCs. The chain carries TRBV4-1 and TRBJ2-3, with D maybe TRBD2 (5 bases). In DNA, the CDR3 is TGCGCCACTTCATCCCTGGACTTGATCCCCTCAAGCACAGATACGCAGTATTTT. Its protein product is CATSSLDLIPSSTDTQYF.